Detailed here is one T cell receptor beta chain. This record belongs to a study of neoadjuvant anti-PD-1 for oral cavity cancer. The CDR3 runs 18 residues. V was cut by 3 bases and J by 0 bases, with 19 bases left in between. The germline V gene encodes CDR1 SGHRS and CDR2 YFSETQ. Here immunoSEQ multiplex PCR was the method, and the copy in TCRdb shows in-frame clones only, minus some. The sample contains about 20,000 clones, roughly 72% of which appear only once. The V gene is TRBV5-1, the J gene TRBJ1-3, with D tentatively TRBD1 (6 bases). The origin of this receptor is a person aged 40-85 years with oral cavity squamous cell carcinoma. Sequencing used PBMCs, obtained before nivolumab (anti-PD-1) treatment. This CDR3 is CASSSRSMGQSSGNTIYF. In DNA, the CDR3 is TGCGCCAGCAGCTCACGATCCATGGGACAAAGCTCTGGAAACACCATATATTTT. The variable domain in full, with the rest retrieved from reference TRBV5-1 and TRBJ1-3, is KAGVTQTPRYLIKTRGQQVTLSCSPISGHRSVSWYQQTPGQGLQFLFEYFSETQRNKGNFPGRFSGRQFSNSRSEMNVSTLELGDSALYLCASSSRSMGQSSGNTIYFGEGSWLTVV.